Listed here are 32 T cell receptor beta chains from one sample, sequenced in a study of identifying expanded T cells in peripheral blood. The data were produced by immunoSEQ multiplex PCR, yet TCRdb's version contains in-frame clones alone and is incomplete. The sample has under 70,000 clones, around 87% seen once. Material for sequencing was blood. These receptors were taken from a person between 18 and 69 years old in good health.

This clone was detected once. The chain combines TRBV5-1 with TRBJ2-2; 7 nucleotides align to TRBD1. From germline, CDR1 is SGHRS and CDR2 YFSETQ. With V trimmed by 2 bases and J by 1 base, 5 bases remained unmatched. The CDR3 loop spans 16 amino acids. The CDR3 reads CASSFPDRVNTGELFF. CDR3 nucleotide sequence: TGCGCCAGCAGCTTTCCCGACAGGGTGAACACCGGGGAGCTGTTTTTT.

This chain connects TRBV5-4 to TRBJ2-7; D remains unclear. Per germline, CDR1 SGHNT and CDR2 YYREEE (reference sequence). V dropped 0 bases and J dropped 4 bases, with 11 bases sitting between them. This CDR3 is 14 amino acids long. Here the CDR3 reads CASSLGGIDYEQYF. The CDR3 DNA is TGTGCCAGCAGCTTGGGTGGGATTGATTACGAGCAGTACTTC.

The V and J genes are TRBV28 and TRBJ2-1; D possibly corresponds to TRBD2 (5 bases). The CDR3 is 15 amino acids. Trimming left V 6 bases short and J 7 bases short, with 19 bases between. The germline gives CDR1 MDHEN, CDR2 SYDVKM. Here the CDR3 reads CASRPAALTRNEQFF. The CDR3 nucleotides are TGTGCCAGCAGGCCAGCGGCCCTAACTCGGAATGAGCAGTTCTTC.

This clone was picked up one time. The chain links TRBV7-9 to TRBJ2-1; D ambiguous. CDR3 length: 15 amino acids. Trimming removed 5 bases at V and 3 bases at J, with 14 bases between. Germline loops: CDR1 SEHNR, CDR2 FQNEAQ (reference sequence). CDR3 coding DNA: TGTGCCAGCAGCATGGCCCGGAATTACTACAATGAGCAGTTCTTC. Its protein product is CASSMARNYYNEQFF.

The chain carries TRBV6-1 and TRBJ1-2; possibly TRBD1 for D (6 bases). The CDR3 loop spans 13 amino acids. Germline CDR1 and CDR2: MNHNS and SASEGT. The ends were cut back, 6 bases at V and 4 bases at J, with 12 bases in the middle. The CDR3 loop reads CASRVDRTYGYTF. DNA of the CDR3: TGTGCCAGCAGAGTAGACAGGACCTATGGCTACACCTTC.

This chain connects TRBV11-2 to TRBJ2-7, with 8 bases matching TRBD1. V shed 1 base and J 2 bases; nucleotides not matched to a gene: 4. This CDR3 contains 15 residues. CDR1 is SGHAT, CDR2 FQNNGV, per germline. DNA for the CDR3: TGTGCCAGCAGCTTAGGGGCAGGGGGCACCTACGAGCAGTACTTC. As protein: CASSLGAGGTYEQYF.

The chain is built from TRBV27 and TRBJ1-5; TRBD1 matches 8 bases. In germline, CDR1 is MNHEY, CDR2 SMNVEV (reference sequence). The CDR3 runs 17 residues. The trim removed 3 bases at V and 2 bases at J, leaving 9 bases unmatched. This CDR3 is CASSLLSPDRGNQPQHF. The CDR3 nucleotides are TGTGCCAGCAGTTTGCTCTCCCCGGACAGGGGCAATCAGCCCCAGCATTTT.

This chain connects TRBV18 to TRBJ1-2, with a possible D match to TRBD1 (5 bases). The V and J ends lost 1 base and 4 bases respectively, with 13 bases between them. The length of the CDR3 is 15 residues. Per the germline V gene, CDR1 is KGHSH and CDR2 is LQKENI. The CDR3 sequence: CASSPREGEAYGYTF. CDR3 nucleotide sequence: TGTGCCAGCTCACCACGTGAAGGGGAGGCCTATGGCTACACCTTC.

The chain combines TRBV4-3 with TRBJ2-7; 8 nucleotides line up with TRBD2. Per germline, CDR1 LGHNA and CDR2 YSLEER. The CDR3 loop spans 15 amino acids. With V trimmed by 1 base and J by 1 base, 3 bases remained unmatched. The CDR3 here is CASSQALADSYEQYF. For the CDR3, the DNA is TGCGCCAGCAGCCAAGCACTAGCGGATTCCTACGAGCAGTACTTC.

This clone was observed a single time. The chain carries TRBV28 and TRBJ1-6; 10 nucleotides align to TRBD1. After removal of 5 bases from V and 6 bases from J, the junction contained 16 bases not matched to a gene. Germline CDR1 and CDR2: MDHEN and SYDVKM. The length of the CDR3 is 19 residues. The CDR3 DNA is TGTGCCAGCAGTCTCGATTTCAGACAGGGGGCACTTAGTAATTCACCCCTCCACTTT. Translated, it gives CASSLDFRQGALSNSPLHF.

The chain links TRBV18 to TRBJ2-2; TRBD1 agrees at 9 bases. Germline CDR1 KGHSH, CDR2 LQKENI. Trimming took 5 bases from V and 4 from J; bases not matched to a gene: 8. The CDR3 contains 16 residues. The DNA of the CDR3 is TGTGCCAGCTCATTGTCCGGGACAGGGAGCACCGGGGAGCTGTTTTTT. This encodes CASSLSGTGSTGELFF.

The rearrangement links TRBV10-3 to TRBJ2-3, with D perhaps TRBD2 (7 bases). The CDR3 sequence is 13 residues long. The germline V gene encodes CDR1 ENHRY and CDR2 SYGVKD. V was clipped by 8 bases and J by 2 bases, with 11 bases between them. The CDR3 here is CAIGRGDTDTQYF. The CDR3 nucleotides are TGTGCCATCGGGAGGGGGGACACAGATACGCAGTATTTT.

The CDR3 reads CASSEGRTSGIVDTQYF. CDR3 in DNA: TGTGCCAGCAGTGAAGGCCGGACTAGCGGGATCGTAGATACGCAGTATTTT. V and J are TRBV2 and TRBJ2-3; 12 bases are a match to TRBD2. Germline V lookup: CDR1 SNHLY, CDR2 FYNNEI. V dropped 1 base and J dropped 5; count of bases not matched to a gene: 7. This CDR3 is 17 amino acids long.

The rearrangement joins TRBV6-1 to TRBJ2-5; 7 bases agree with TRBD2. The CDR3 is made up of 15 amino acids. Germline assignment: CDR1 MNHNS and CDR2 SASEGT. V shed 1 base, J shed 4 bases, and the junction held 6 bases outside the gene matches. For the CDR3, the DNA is TGTGCCAGCAGTGAAGGGGGAGGGGACTTAGAGACCCAGTACTTC. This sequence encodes CASSEGGGDLETQYF.

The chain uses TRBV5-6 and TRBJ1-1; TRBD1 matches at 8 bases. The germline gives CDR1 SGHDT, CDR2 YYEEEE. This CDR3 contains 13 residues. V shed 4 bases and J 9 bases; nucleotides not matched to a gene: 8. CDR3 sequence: CASSAATGGKAFF. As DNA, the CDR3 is TGTGCCAGCAGCGCAGCCACAGGGGGTAAAGCTTTCTTT. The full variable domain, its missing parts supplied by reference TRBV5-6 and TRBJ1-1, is DAGVTQSPTHLIKTRGQQVTLRCSPKSGHDTVSWYQQALGQGPQFIFQYYEEEERQRGNFPDRFSGHQFPNYSSELNVNALLLGDSALYLCASSAATGGKAFFGQGTRLTVV.

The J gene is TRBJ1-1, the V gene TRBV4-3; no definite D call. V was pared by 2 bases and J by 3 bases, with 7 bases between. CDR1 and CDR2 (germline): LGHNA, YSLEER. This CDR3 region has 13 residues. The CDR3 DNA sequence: TGCGCCAGCAGCCAAACAGAGTACACTGAAGCTTTCTTT. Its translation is CASSQTEYTEAFF.

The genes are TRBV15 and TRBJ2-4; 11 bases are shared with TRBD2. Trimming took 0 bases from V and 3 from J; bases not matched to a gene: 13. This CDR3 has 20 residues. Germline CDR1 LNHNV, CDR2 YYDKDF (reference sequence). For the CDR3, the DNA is TGTGCCACCAGCAGAGATTTAATAGCGGGAGGGCCGGGGAGCAAAAACATTCAGTACTTC. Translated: CATSRDLIAGGPGSKNIQYF.

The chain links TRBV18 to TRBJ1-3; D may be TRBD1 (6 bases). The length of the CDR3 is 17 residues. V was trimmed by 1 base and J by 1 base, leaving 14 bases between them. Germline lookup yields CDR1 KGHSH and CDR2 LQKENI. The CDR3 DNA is TGTGCCAGCTCACCACTAGTGGGGGGCTGGTCTGGAAACACCATATATTTT. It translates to CASSPLVGGWSGNTIYF.

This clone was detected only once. The CDR3, as DNA: TGTGCCAGCAGTCCCGGGACAGACAATCAGCCCCAGCATTTT. The encoded protein is CASSPGTDNQPQHF. The chain links TRBV28 to TRBJ1-5, with TRBD1 identical over 7 bases. Trimming took 5 bases from V and 3 from J; bases not matched to a gene: 4. The CDR3 sequence is 14 residues long. Looked up from germline, CDR1 is MDHEN and CDR2 is SYDVKM.

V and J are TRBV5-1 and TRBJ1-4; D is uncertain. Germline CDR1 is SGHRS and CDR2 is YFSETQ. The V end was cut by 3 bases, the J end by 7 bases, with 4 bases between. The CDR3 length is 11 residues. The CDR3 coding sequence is TGCGCCAGCAGCTCGGGTGAAAAACTGTTTTTT. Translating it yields CASSSGEKLFF.

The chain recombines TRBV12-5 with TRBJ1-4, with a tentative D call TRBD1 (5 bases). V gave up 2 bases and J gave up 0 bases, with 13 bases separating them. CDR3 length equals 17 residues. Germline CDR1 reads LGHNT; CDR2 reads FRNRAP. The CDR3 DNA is TGTGCTAGTGGTTTGTTGGTTAGGGGTGCAACTAATGAAAAACTGTTTTTT. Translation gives CASGLLVRGATNEKLFF. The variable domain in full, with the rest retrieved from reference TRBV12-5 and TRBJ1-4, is DARVTQTPRHKVTEMGQEVTMRCQPILGHNTVFWYRQTMMQGLELLAYFRNRAPLDDSGMPKDRFSAEMPDATLATLKIQPSEPRDSAVYFCASGLLVRGATNEKLFFGSGTQLSVL.

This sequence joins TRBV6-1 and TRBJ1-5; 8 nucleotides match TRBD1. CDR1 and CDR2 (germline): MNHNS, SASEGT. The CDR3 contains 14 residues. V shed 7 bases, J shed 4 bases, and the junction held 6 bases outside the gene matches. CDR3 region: CASNIGTGNQPQHF. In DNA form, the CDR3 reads TGTGCCAGCAATATTGGGACAGGTAATCAGCCCCAGCATTTT.

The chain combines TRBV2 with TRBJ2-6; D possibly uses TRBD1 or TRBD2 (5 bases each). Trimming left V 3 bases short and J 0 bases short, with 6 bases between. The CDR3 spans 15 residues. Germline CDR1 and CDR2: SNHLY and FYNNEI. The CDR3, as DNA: TGTGCCAGCAGTGAGGGGGTCTCTGGGGCCAACGTCCTGACTTTC. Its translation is CASSEGVSGANVLTF. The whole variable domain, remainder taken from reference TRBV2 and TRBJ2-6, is EPEVTQTPSHQVTQMGQEVILRCVPISNHLYFYWYRQILGQKVEFLVSFYNNEISEKSEIFDDQFSVERPDGSNFTLKIRSTKLEDSAMYFCASSEGVSGANVLTFGAGSRLTVL.

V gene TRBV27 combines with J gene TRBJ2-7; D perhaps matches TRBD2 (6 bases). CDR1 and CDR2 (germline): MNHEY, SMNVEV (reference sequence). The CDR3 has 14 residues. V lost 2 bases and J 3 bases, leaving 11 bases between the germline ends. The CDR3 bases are TGTGCCAGCAGTTTAGCGGGGTCGGGCTACGAGCAGTACTTC. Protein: CASSLAGSGYEQYF.

The CDR3 protein is CASSDREWGTNEQFF. CDR3 sequence (DNA): TGTGCCAGCAGTGACCGGGAGTGGGGCACCAATGAGCAGTTCTTC. The chain has TRBV6-1 and TRBJ2-1, with D tentatively TRBD2 (6 bases). Trimming took 3 bases from V and 6 from J, leaving 15 bases between them. The CDR3 runs 15 residues. Looked up from germline, CDR1 is MNHNS and CDR2 is SASEGT.

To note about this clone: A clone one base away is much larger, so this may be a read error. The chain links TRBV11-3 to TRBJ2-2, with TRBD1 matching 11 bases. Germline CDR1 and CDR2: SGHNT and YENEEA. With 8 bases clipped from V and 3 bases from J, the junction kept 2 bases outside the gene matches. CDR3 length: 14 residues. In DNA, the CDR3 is TGTGCCAGCCGGACAGGGGGCGACACCGGGGAGCTGTTTTTT. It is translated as CASRTGGDTGELFF. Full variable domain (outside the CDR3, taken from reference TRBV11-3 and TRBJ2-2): EAGVVQSPRYKIIEKKQPVAFWCNPISGHNTLYWYLQNLGQGPELLIRYENEEAVDDSQLPKDRFSAERLKGVDSTLKIQPAELGDSAVYLCASRTGGDTGELFFGEGSRLTVL.

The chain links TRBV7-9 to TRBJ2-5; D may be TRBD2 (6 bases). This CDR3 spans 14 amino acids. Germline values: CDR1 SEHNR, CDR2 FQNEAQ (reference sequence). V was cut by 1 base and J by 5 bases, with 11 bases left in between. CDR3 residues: CASSLGLAIETQYF. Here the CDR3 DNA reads TGTGCCAGCAGCTTAGGTCTAGCGATCGAGACCCAGTACTTC.

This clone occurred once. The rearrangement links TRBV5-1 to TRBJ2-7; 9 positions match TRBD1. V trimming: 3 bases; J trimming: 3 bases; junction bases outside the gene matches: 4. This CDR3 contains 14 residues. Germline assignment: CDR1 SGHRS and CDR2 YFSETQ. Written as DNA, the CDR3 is TGCGCCAGCAGCTCGACAGGGGGACGCTACGAGCAGTACTTC. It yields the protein CASSSTGGRYEQYF.

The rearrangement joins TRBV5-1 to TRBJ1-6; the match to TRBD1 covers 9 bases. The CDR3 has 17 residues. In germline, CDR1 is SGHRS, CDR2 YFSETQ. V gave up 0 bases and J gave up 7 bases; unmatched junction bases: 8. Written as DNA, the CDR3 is TGCGCCAGCAGCTTGGCGGGACAGGGAGCTCGAAATTCACCCCTCCACTTT. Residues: CASSLAGQGARNSPLHF.

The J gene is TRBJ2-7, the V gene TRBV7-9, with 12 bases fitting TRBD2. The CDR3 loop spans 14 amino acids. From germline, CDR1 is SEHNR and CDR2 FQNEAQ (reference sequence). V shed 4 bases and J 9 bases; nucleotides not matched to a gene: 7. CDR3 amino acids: CASSSLAGGPRQYF. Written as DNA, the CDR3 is TGTGCCAGCAGCTCTCTAGCGGGAGGGCCGCGGCAGTACTTC. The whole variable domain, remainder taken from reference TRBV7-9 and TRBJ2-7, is DTGVSQNPRHKITKRGQNVTFRCDPISEHNRLYWYRQTLGQGPEFLTYFQNEAQLEKSRLLSDRFSAERPKGSFSTLEIQRTEQGDSAMYLCASSSLAGGPRQYFGPGTRLTVT.

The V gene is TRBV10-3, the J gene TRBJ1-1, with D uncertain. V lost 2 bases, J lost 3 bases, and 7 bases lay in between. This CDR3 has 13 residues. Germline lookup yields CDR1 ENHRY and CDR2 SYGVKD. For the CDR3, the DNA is TGTGCCATCAGTGAGAGGCCGGACACTGAAGCTTTCTTT. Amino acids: CAISERPDTEAFF.

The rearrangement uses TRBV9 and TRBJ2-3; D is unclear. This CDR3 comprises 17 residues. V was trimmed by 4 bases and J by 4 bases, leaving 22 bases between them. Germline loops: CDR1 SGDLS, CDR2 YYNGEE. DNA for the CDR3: TGTGCCAGCAGCTTGGGTAGGGCCCCTAACATGGCAGATACGCAGTATTTT. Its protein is CASSLGRAPNMADTQYF. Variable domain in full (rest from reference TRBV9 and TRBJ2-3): DSGVTQTPKHLITATGQRVTLRCSPRSGDLSVYWYQQSLDQGLQFLIQYYNGEERAKGNILERFSAQQFPDLHSELNLSSLELGDSALYFCASSLGRAPNMADTQYFGPGTRLTVL.